A single sample gave rise to the 18 T cell receptor beta chains below, sequenced in a study of blood T cell repertoires in COVID-19. The protocol was immunoSEQ multiplex PCR, while the TCRdb copy is restricted to in-frame clones and leaves out a portion. The sample lists over 200,000 clones; roughly nine tenths were seen once. Sequencing used PBMCs or T cells enriched from blood (not recorded which). The receptors were gathered from a young man who had recovered from COVID-19.

J is TRBJ2-3 and V is TRBV10-3; tentatively, D is TRBD2 (6 bases). Germline loops: CDR1 ENHRY, CDR2 SYGVKD. Deletions cut 0 bases from V and 2 bases from J, with 18 bases between. This CDR3 is 18 amino acids long. In DNA, the CDR3 is TGTGCCATCAGTGAGTCCCTAGGCGCTGGGACTTCCACAGATACGCAGTATTTT. Translated: CAISESLGAGTSTDTQYF.

In its sample, this clone was seen once. The chain uses TRBV7-2 and TRBJ2-3; D may be TRBD2 (5 bases). The CDR3 has 15 amino acids. V was trimmed by 6 bases and J by 0 bases, leaving 13 bases between them. CDR1 and CDR2 from the germline V gene are SGHTA and FQGNSA. The CDR3, as DNA: TGTGCCAGCAGGCCCGTAGCGACTAGCACAGATACGCAGTATTTT. The encoded protein is CASRPVATSTDTQYF.

This clone was counted once. This rearrangement joins TRBV19 to TRBJ2-7; TRBD1 aligns across 9 bases. The J segment lost 3 bases and the V segment lost 3 bases, leaving 6 bases of the junction unmatched. This CDR3 contains 15 residues. The germline CDR1 and CDR2 sequences are LNHDA and SQIVND (reference sequence). The CDR3 is CASSIRQGVNYEQYF. CDR3 bases: TGTGCCAGTAGTATTAGACAGGGGGTAAACTACGAGCAGTACTTC.

Only a few counts were recorded for this clone. This rearrangement joins TRBV10-3 to TRBJ2-7; 8 bases align to TRBD2. Germline CDR1 reads ENHRY; CDR2 reads SYGVKD. V trimming: 3 bases; J trimming: 2 bases; junction bases outside the gene matches: 6. This CDR3 contains 15 residues. The CDR3 sequence: CAISEPGTRPYEQYF. The CDR3, as DNA: TGTGCCATCAGTGAACCCGGGACTAGACCCTACGAGCAGTACTTC.

The V and J genes are TRBV5-6 and TRBJ2-5, with 14 bases identical to TRBD2. The CDR3 contains 17 residues. The J segment lost 5 bases and the V segment lost 4 bases, leaving 10 bases of the junction unmatched. CDR1 SGHDT and CDR2 YYEEEE come from the germline V gene. The CDR3: CASSLRLAGGRMETQYF. In nucleotides, the CDR3 is TGTGCCAGCAGCCTTCGACTAGCGGGAGGGCGAATGGAGACCCAGTACTTC. The variable domain in full, completed from reference TRBV5-6 and TRBJ2-5, reads DAGVTQSPTHLIKTRGQQVTLRCSPKSGHDTVSWYQQALGQGPQFIFQYYEEEERQRGNFPDRFSGHQFPNYSSELNVNALLLGDSALYLCASSLRLAGGRMETQYFGPGTRLLVL.

The chain recombines TRBV27 with TRBJ2-2; D gene ambiguous. The germline V gene has CDR1 MNHEY and CDR2 SMNVEV (reference sequence). Trimming left V 5 bases short and J 6 bases short, with 10 bases between. This CDR3 is built from 13 residues. The CDR3 DNA reads TGTGCCAGCAGTCCATACAACCCCGGGGAGCTGTTTTTT. It translates to CASSPYNPGELFF.

The chain is built from TRBV7-9 and TRBJ2-3; the D gene is possibly TRBD1 (5 bases). Between the trimmed V and J ends, which lost 8 bases and 2 bases, there was a span of 17 bases. Per the germline V gene, CDR1 is SEHNR and CDR2 is FQNEAQ (reference sequence). This CDR3 comprises 15 residues. The CDR3: CASGQGDLFTDTQYF. Here the CDR3 DNA reads TGTGCCAGCGGACAAGGAGACTTGTTCACAGATACGCAGTATTTT.

The rearrangement joins TRBV29-1 to TRBJ1-1; D is ambiguous. The germline V and J ends were trimmed by 4 bases and 7 bases, with 19 bases remaining between them. Germline CDR1 SQVTM, CDR2 ANQGSEA. The CDR3 runs to 14 residues. The CDR3 DNA follows: TGCAGCGTTGGGCTCGACGGTTCGGGTGGTGAAGCTTTCTTT. Amino acid sequence: CSVGLDGSGGEAFF.

The rearrangement uses TRBV2 and TRBJ1-5; maybe TRBD1 (5 bases). CDR1 SNHLY and CDR2 FYNNEI come from the germline V gene. This CDR3 region has 14 residues. Trimming cost V 11 bases and J 6 bases, with 20 bases left between them. CDR3 nucleotide sequence: TGTGCCTCAGTCAGGGAGGCAGAAAGTCAGCCCCAGCATTTT. This translates into CASVREAESQPQHF. The whole variable domain, remainder taken from reference TRBV2 and TRBJ1-5, is EPEVTQTPSHQVTQMGQEVILRCVPISNHLYFYWYRQILGQKVEFLVSFYNNEISEKSEIFDDQFSVERPDGSNFTLKIRSTKLEDSAMYFCASVREAESQPQHFGDGTRLSIL.

The CDR3 DNA is TGTGCCAGTAGTATAGATCTACGTCAGCCCCAGCATTTT. The encoded protein is CASSIDLRQPQHF. This sequence joins TRBV19 and TRBJ1-5; D is ambiguous. In germline, CDR1 is LNHDA, CDR2 SQIVND (reference sequence). V was trimmed by 0 bases and J by 6 bases, leaving 6 bases between them. The CDR3 totals 13 residues.

The rearrangement uses TRBV7-8 and TRBJ1-6, with TRBD1 identical over 9 bases. The CDR3 is 16 amino acids. The V gene end was trimmed by 5 bases and the J gene end by 12 bases; junction bases not matched to a gene: 14. Germline V gene data show CDR1 as SGHVS and CDR2 as FQNEAQ. CDR3 nucleotides: TGTGCCAGCAGCCCCCGACAGGGGGATAAGGGGCGACCCCTCCACTTT. It codes for CASSPRQGDKGRPLHF. Full variable domain (rest looked up from reference TRBV7-8 and TRBJ1-6): GAGVSQSPRYKVAKRGQDVALRCDPISGHVSLFWYQQALGQGPEFLTYFQNEAQLDKSGLPSDRFFAERPEGSVSTLKIQRTQQEDSAVYLCASSPRQGDKGRPLHFGNGTRLTVT.

In its sample, this clone was seen once. The rearrangement joins TRBV7-8 to TRBJ1-1; a possible D gene is TRBD1 (5 bases). Per germline, CDR1 SGHVS and CDR2 FQNEAQ. This CDR3 has 15 amino acids. V shed 5 bases and J shed 5 bases, with 18 bases lying between them. The DNA of the CDR3 is TGTGCCAGCAGCGGAGGTCAGGGAAGGTATACTGAAGCTTTCTTT. This encodes CASSGGQGRYTEAFF. Full variable domain (missing parts from reference TRBV7-8 and TRBJ1-1): GAGVSQSPRYKVAKRGQDVALRCDPISGHVSLFWYQQALGQGPEFLTYFQNEAQLDKSGLPSDRFFAERPEGSVSTLKIQRTQQEDSAVYLCASSGGQGRYTEAFFGQGTRLTVV.

V usage is TRBV6-5 and J usage is TRBJ1-5; D is undetermined. The CDR3 runs to 15 residues. Germline CDR1 and CDR2: MNHEY and SVGAGI. Between the trimmed V and J ends, which lost 0 bases and 9 bases, there was a span of 15 bases. CDR3 sequence reads: CASSYSGRVRGPQHF. In nucleotides, the CDR3 is TGTGCCAGCAGTTACTCAGGTCGAGTCCGGGGGCCCCAGCATTTT.

J is TRBJ2-5 and V is TRBV4-3, with 12 bases aligning to TRBD2. Germline loops: CDR1 LGHNA, CDR2 YSLEER. The CDR3 loop spans 18 amino acids. Trimming took 0 bases from V and 5 from J; bases not matched to a gene: 10. The DNA of the CDR3 is TGCGCCAGCAGCCAAGAGGGCTGGGCTAGCGGGGGGGGCGAGACCCAGTACTTC. It encodes CASSQEGWASGGGETQYF.

This chain connects TRBV11-2 to TRBJ1-5; tentatively, D is TRBD1 (5 bases). This CDR3 region has 14 residues. From germline, CDR1 is SGHAT and CDR2 FQNNGV. The V end lost 5 bases, the J end lost 6 bases, and 14 bases lay between the germline ends. The CDR3 region is CASSLVGGTQPQHF. CDR3 sequence (DNA): TGTGCCAGCAGCCTAGTCGGGGGGACTCAGCCCCAGCATTTT.

The chain combines TRBV19 with TRBJ1-3, with 8 bases matching TRBD1. The CDR3 runs to 15 residues. Germline assignment: CDR1 LNHDA and CDR2 SQIVND (reference sequence). V was pared by 3 bases and J by 4 bases, with 5 bases of the junction left unmatched. The DNA of the CDR3 is TGTGCCAGTAGTATCGACAGGGGAAGGGGAAACACCATATATTTT. This encodes CASSIDRGRGNTIYF.

This chain connects TRBV28 to TRBJ2-6; no definite D call. V lost 7 bases and J lost 2, with 18 bases in between. The germline V gene has CDR1 MDHEN and CDR2 SYDVKM. The CDR3 is made up of 17 amino acids. CDR3 sequence reads: CASTSPHAVAGANVLTF. In DNA, the CDR3 is TGTGCCAGCACCTCCCCTCACGCGGTGGCTGGGGCCAACGTCCTGACTTTC.

CDR3: CASSLVREETQYF. For the CDR3, the DNA is TGTGCCAGCAGCTTAGTTCGGGAAGAGACCCAGTACTTC. The chain uses TRBV7-2 and TRBJ2-5, with D unresolved. The CDR3 is 13 amino acids. V shed 1 base and J shed 3 bases, with 6 bases lying between them. The germline CDR1 and CDR2 sequences are SGHTA and FQGNSA.